The 6 T cell receptor beta chains presented below share a single source sample, sequenced in a study of cytomegalovirus exposure and HLA in healthy donors. Vbeta (60) and Jbeta (13) primers were used in the PCR. Using immunoSEQ multiplex PCR, the repertoire was profiled, and TCRdb retains in-frame clones only, with some absent. Here the sample spans 190,000 or so clones, about 85% being singletons. The sequenced sample was PBMCs. Receptors were obtained from a woman aged 50 to 65 in good health and CMV-seropositive.

The chain has TRBV6-4 and TRBJ2-1; TRBD2 agrees at 8 bases. The trim removed 1 base at V and 0 bases at J, leaving 2 bases unmatched. This CDR3 comprises 16 residues. In germline, CDR1 is MRHNA, CDR2 SNTAGT. The DNA of the CDR3 is TGTGCCAGCAGTGACTTCGGGGGGGCCTCCTACAATGAGCAGTTCTTC. Translated: CASSDFGGASYNEQFF.

The rearrangement uses TRBV2 and TRBJ1-5; D gene ambiguous. V was pared by 5 bases and J by 4 bases, with 12 bases between. The CDR3 contains 14 residues. CDR1 is SNHLY, CDR2 FYNNEI, per germline. CDR3: CASSTDGDNQPQHF. CDR3 nucleotide sequence: TGTGCCAGCAGTACTGACGGGGATAATCAGCCCCAGCATTTT.

The chain uses TRBV4-3 and TRBJ2-3, with 8 bases matching TRBD2. The ends lost 0 bases at V and 6 bases at J; junction bases unmatched: 11. Per germline, CDR1 LGHNA and CDR2 YSLEER. The CDR3 spans 17 residues. CDR3 sequence reads: CASSQDTPGGAGDTQYF. The CDR3 DNA is TGCGCCAGCAGCCAAGATACCCCCGGGGGGGCGGGGGATACGCAGTATTTT.

This chain links TRBV5-1 with TRBJ2-1; D possibly corresponds to TRBD2 (6 bases). Per germline, CDR1 SGHRS and CDR2 YFSETQ. V shed 3 bases and J shed 4 bases, with 11 bases lying between them. The CDR3 is made up of 14 amino acids. The CDR3 DNA reads as TGCGCCAGCAGCTATACCGGGACTTACAATGAGCAGTTCTTC. It specifies CASSYTGTYNEQFF.

The V and J genes are TRBV6-1 and TRBJ2-3, with 9 bases fitting TRBD1. Unmatched junction bases numbered 10, after V lost 0 bases and J lost 3 bases. The CDR3 has 18 amino acids. Germline V gene lookup returns CDR1 MNHNS and CDR2 SASEGT. DNA of the CDR3: TGTGCCAGCAGTGAAGCGCGTGACAGGGGGATCGTGACAGATACGCAGTATTTT. Protein product: CASSEARDRGIVTDTQYF.

The chain couples TRBV6-5 to TRBJ1-2; TRBD1 might be the D (5 bases). CDR1 is MNHEY and CDR2 is SVGAGI in the germline V gene. Trimming removed 7 bases from V and 5 bases from J, with 14 bases in between. This CDR3 region has 13 residues. DNA for the CDR3: TGTGCCAGCACCCGGGCGGGGGGGTATGGCTACACCTTC. Translation: CASTRAGGYGYTF.